This is a list of T cell receptor beta chains from one sample in a study of cytomegalovirus exposure and HLA in healthy donors. Profiling relied on immunoSEQ multiplex PCR, and the TCRdb table lists in-frame clones only, not all of them. The sample includes around 200,000 clones, around 85% seen only once; the top ten take around 1.7%. Material for sequencing was PBMCs. The receptors come from a man aged 50 to 60 in good health and CMV-seronegative. Each CDR3 is given with its conserved first and last residue. The D gene is left open where the match is weak. Clone size is given for some rows only: seen once, a few or many times, or a class if the clone is expanded.

D gene	V gene	CDR3 length	clone size	J gene	CDR3 DNA	CDR3 protein
TRBD2	TRBV10-3	16	-	TRBJ2-1	TGTGCCATCAGTGGTCAAGGGACTAGCTCCTACAATGAGCAGTTCTTC	CAISGQGTSSYNEQFF
-	TRBV19	15	-	TRBJ1-1	TGTGCCAGTATGTCAATCGGTTTCCCTGTGTATGAAGCTTTCTTT	CASMSIGFPVYEAFF
-	TRBV7-3	16	-	TRBJ2-3	TGTGCCAGCAGCCCCTCACAGGGCCTTAGCACAGATACGCAGTATTTT	CASSPSQGLSTDTQYF
-	TRBV11-2	16	-	TRBJ2-2	TGTGCCAGCAGCTCTTTACAGGGCGGAGTTTTCGGGGAGCTGTTTTTT	CASSSLQGGVFGELFF
-	TRBV15	12	-	TRBJ2-7	TGTGCCACCAGCGGCCCCCGGCAGCGTCAGTACTTC	CATSGPRQRQYF
-	TRBV7-9	14	-	TRBJ1-5	TGTGCCAGCAGCTTAATAGGGGATAATCAGCCCCAGCATTTT	CASSLIGDNQPQHF
TRBD1	TRBV10-3	15	-	TRBJ1-2	TGTGCCATAAACTTACAGGGGACCCAACCCTATGGCTACACCTTC	CAINLQGTQPYGYTF
-	TRBV6-1	14	-	TRBJ1-4	TGTGCCAGCAGATCACAGCTAACTAATGAAAAACTGTTTTTT	CASRSQLTNEKLFF
TRBD1	TRBV18	16	-	TRBJ1-2	TGTGCCAGCTCACCCGGGACAGGGTCTTTTAACTATGGCTACACCTTC	CASSPGTGSFNYGYTF
TRBD2	TRBV11-2	15	-	TRBJ2-3	TGTGCCAGCAGCTTACTAGCGGGAGTAAGAGATACGCAGTATTTT	CASSLLAGVRDTQYF
TRBD1	TRBV10-1	15	-	TRBJ2-7	TGCGCCAGCAGTGAGTTCCGGACAGGGGGCCACGAGCAGTACTTC	CASSEFRTGGHEQYF
-	TRBV18	18	-	TRBJ2-6	TGTGCCAGCTCGAAAACGACATTATCACACTCTGGGGCCAACGTCCTGACTTTC	CASSKTTLSHSGANVLTF
TRBD2	TRBV5-1	15	few	TRBJ2-5	TGCGCCAGCAGCTCTGGGGCGGGGGGGGCGGAGACCCAGTACTTC	CASSSGAGGAETQYF
-	TRBV28	13	-	TRBJ1-5	TGTGCCATCTCACTGGTTAGCAATCAGCCCCAGCATTTT	CAISLVSNQPQHF
-	TRBV6-5	12	-	TRBJ2-1	TGTGCCAGCAGTACAGAGGGGAGGACGGCGTTCTTC	CASSTEGRTAFF
-	TRBV7-3	14	-	TRBJ1-3	TGTGCCAGCAGCCCCGGGGGGACGGGAAACACCATATATTTT	CASSPGGTGNTIYF
-	TRBV27	14	-	TRBJ2-5	TGTGCCAGCAGTTTAGCAGGGGTAGGGGAGACCCAGTACTTC	CASSLAGVGETQYF
-	TRBV29-1	13	-	TRBJ2-7	TGCAGCGTTCGTACAGCCATATCCTACGAGCAGTACTTC	CSVRTAISYEQYF
TRBD1	TRBV2	16	-	TRBJ1-1	TGTGCCAGCAGTGAAGGACAGGGGGCCAGGGACGCTGAAGCTTTCTTT	CASSEGQGARDAEAFF
-	TRBV5-1	14	-	TRBJ2-7	TGCGCCAGCAGCTTTGTGGGGGGACAGAACGAGCAGTACTTC	CASSFVGGQNEQYF
-	TRBV18	13	-	TRBJ2-1	TGTGCCAGCTCACCTCCCCCCGGGTACGAGCAGTTCTTC	CASSPPPGYEQFF
-	TRBV5-4	14	-	TRBJ2-5	TGTGCCAGCACTACCTTGGAGGGTTTAAAGACCCAGTACTTC	CASTTLEGLKTQYF
TRBD2	TRBV6-1	12	-	TRBJ2-5	TGTGCCAGCTGCGGGAGAGCCGGGGCCCAGTACTTC	CASCGRAGAQYF
-	TRBV18	14	-	TRBJ2-7	TGTGCCAGCTCACCGGCTCCGCCGTCCTACGAGCAGTACTTC	CASSPAPPSYEQYF
-	TRBV5-1	13	-	TRBJ1-1	TGCGCCAGCAGCTTAGACTCCTACACTGAAGCTTTCTTT	CASSLDSYTEAFF
-	TRBV19	15	-	TRBJ2-7	TGTGCTCGAACGACACAGGGAGTCAGTTCCTACGAGCAGTACTTC	CARTTQGVSSYEQYF
TRBD2	TRBV5-4	16	-	TRBJ2-7	TGTGCCAGCAGCTTATTTGGGACTAGCGGTTCCTACGAGCAGTACTTC	CASSLFGTSGSYEQYF
TRBD1	TRBV28	15	-	TRBJ1-4	TGTGCCAGCAGTTCTGGACAGGGGCACAGTGAAAAACTGTTTTTT	CASSSGQGHSEKLFF
-	TRBV5-1	12	-	TRBJ2-3	TGCGCCAGCAGCTTGGCAACAGATACGCAGTATTTT	CASSLATDTQYF
TRBD1	TRBV7-9	15	few	TRBJ2-1	TGTTCCAGCAGACAAGGGGACAGAACCCACAATGAGCAGTTCTTC	CSSRQGDRTHNEQFF
TRBD2	TRBV11-2	14	-	TRBJ2-1	TGTGCCAGCAGCTTATCGAGCGGGAGTAATGAGCAGTTCTTC	CASSLSSGSNEQFF
-	TRBV5-6	14	-	TRBJ2-5	TGTGCCAGCAGCCCTCCCGAACGCGCGGAGACCCAGTACTTC	CASSPPERAETQYF